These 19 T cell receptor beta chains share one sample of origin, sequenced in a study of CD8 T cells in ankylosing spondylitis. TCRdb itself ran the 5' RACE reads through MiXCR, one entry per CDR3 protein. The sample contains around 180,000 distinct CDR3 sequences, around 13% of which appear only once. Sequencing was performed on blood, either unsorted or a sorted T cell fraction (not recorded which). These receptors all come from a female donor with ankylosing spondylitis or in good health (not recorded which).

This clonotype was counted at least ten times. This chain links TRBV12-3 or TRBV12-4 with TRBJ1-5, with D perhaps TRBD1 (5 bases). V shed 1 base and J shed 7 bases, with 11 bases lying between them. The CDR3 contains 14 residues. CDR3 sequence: CASSLEGERQPQHF. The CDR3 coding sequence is TGTGCCAGCAGTTTAGAAGGGGAGAGGCAGCCCCAGCATTTT.

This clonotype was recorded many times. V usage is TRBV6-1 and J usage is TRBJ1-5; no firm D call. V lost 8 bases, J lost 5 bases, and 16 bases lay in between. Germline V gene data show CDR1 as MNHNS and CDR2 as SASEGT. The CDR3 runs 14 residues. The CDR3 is CASRRRGNDQPQHF. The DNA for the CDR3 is TGTGCCAGCCGCCGGAGAGGGAATGATCAGCCCCAGCATTTT.

The CDR3 coding sequence is TGTGCCAGTTTGGCTAGCGGGAGTAAGGACGAGCAGTACTTC. Encoded protein: CASLASGSKDEQYF. J is TRBJ2-7 and V is TRBV19, with TRBD2 identical over 10 bases. V shed 8 bases and J 5 bases; nucleotides not matched to a gene: 9. CDR1 and CDR2 from the germline V gene are LNHDA and SQIVND (reference sequence). The CDR3 totals 14 residues. Full variable domain (missing parts from reference TRBV19 and TRBJ2-7): DGGITQSPKYLFRKEGQNVTLSCEQNLNHDAMYWYRQDPGQGLRLIYYSQIVNDFQKGDIAEGYSVSREKKESFPLTVTSAQKNPTAFYLCASLASGSKDEQYFGPGTRLTVT.

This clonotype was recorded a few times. CDR3 residues: CASSWGPETQYF. The DNA of the CDR3 is TGTGCCAGCAGTTGGGGCCCAGAGACCCAGTACTTC. The genes are TRBV12-3 or TRBV12-4 and TRBJ2-5; D possibly corresponds to TRBD1 (5 bases). The CDR3 has 12 residues. V lost 4 bases, J lost 4 bases, and 7 bases lay in between.

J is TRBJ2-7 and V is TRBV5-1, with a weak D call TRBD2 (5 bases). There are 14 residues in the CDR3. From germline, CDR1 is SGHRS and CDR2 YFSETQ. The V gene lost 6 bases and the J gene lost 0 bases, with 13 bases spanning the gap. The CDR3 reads CASNYLASSYEQYF. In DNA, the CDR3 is TGCGCCAGCAACTATTTAGCGAGCTCCTACGAGCAGTACTTC.

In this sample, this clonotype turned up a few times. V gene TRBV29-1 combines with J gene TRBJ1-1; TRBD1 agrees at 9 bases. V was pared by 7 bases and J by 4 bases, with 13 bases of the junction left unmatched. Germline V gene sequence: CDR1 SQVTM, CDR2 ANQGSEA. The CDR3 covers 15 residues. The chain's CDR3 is CSAALQGAPTTEAFF. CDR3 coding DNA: TGCAGCGCCGCCTTACAGGGGGCCCCGACCACTGAAGCTTTCTTT. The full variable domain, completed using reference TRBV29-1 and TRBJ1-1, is SAVISQKPSRDICQRGTSLTIQCQVDSQVTMMFWYRQQPGQSLTLIATANQGSEATYESGFVIDKFPISRPNLTFSTLTVSNMSPEDSSIYLCSAALQGAPTTEAFFGQGTRLTVV.

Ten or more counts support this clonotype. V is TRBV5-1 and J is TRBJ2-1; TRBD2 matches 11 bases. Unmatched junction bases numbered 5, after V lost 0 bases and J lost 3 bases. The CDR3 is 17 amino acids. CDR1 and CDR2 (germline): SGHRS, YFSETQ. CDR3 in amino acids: CASSLGGTSGSYNEQFF. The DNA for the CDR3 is TGCGCCAGCAGCTTGGGGGGTACTAGCGGGAGCTACAATGAGCAGTTCTTC. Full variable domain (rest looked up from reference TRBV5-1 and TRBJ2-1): KAGVTQTPRYLIKTRGQQVTLSCSPISGHRSVSWYQQTPGQGLQFLFEYFSETQRNKGNFPGRFSGRQFSNSRSEMNVSTLELGDSALYLCASSLGGTSGSYNEQFFGPGTRLTVL.

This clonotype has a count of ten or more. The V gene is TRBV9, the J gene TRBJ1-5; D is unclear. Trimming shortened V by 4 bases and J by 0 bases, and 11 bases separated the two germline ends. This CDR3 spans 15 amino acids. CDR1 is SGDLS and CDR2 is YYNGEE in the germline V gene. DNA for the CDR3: TGTGCCAGCAGCCCGAGGGCCGGTAGCAATCAGCCCCAGCATTTT. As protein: CASSPRAGSNQPQHF.

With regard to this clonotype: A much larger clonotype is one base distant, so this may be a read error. The CDR3 DNA reads TGTGCCAGCAGTGGAGGAGCCAAAATCATTCAGTACTTC. Translated, it gives CASSGGAKIIQYF. V is TRBV12-3 or TRBV12-4 and J is TRBJ2-4; D possibly corresponds to TRBD2 (5 bases). This CDR3 is built from 13 residues.

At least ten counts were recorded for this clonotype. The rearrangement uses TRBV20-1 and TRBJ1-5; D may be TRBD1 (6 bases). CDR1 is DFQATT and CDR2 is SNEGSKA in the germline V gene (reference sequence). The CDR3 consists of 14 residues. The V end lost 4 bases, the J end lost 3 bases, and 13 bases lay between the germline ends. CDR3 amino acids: CSANPGANNQPQHF. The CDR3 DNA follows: TGCAGTGCTAACCCAGGGGCGAACAATCAGCCCCAGCATTTT.

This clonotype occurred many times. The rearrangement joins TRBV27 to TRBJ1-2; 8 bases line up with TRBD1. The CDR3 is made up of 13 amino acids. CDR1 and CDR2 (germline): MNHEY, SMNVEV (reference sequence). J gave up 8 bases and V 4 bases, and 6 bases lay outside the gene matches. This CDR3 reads CASSWATGDGYTF. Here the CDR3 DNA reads TGTGCCAGCAGTTGGGCGACAGGGGACGGCTACACCTTC.

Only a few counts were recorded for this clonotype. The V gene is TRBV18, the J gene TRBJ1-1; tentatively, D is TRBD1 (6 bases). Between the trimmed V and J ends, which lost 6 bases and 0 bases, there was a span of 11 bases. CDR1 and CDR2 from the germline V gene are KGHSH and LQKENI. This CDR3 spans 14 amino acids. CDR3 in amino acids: CASSNRVMNTEAFF. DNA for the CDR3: TGTGCCAGCTCCAACAGGGTGATGAACACTGAAGCTTTCTTT.

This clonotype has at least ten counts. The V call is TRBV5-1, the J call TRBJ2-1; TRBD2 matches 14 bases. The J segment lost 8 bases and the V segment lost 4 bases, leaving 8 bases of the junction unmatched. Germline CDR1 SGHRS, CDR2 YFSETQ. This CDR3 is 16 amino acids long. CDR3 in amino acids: CASSPGLAGVEHEQFF. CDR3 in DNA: TGCGCCAGCAGCCCGGGACTAGCGGGAGTAGAACATGAGCAGTTCTTC.

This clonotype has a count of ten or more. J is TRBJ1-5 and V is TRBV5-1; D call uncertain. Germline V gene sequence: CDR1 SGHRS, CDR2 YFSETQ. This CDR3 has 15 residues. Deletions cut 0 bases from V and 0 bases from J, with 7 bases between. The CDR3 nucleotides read TGCGCCAGCAGCTTGGACAGTTATAGCAATCAGCCCCAGCATTTT. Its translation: CASSLDSYSNQPQHF. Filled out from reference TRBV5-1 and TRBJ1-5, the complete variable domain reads KAGVTQTPRYLIKTRGQQVTLSCSPISGHRSVSWYQQTPGQGLQFLFEYFSETQRNKGNFPGRFSGRQFSNSRSEMNVSTLELGDSALYLCASSLDSYSNQPQHFGDGTRLSIL.

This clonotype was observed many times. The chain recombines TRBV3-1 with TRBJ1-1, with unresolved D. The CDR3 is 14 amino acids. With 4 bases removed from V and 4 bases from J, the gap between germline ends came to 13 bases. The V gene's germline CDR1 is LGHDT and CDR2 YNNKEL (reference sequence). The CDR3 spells CASSLLGGPTEAFF. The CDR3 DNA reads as TGTGCCAGCAGCCTCCTCGGCGGGCCCACTGAAGCTTTCTTT. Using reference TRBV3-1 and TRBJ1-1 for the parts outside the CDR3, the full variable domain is DTAVSQTPKYLVTQMGNDKSIKCEQNLGHDTMYWYKQDSKKFLKIMFSYNNKELIINETVPNRFSPKSPDKAHLNLHINSLELGDSAVYFCASSLLGGPTEAFFGQGTRLTVV.

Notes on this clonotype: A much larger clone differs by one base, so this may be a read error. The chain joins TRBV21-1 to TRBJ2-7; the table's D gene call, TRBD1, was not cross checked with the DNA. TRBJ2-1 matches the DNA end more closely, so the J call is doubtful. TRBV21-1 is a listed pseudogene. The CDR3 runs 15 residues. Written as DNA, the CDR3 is TGTGCCAGCAGCAAAGCATCAGGGGGTAGCAACGAGCAGTTCTTC. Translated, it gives CASSKASGGSNEQFF.

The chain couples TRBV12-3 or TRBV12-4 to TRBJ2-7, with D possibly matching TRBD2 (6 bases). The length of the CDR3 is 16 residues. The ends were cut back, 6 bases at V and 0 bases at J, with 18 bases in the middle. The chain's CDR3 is CASRLQAGTNSYEQYF. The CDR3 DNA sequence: TGTGCCAGCAGGCTCCAAGCGGGCACTAACTCCTACGAGCAGTACTTC.

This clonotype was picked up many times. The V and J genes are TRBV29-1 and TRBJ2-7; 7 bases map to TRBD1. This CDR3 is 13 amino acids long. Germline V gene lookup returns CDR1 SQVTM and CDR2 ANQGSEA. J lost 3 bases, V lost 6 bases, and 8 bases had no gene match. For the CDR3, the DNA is TGCAGCGTGAAAACAGGGGACCTCTACGAGCAGTACTTC. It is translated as CSVKTGDLYEQYF.

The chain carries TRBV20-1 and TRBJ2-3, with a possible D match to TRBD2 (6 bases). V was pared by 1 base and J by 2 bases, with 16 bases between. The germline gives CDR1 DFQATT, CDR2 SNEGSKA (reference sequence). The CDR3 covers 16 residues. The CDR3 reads CSARALRVRDTDTQYF. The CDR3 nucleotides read TGCAGTGCTAGAGCCCTCCGAGTGCGGGACACAGATACGCAGTATTTT.